These T cell receptor beta chains were read from a single sample in a study of T cell responses to AZD1222 COVID-19 vaccine. TCRdb's copy holds only in-frame clones and misses some; the assay was immunoSEQ multiplex PCR. This table holds fewer than 80,000 clones, approximately 88% found once. The sequencing used peripheral blood, collected 28 days after the second dose of the MenACWY control vaccine. The receptors derive from an adult who received the MenACWY meningococcal vaccine as a control. Both conserved end residues are part of each CDR3. A D gene is named only where the DNA matches it firmly. Only part of the rows carry a size: once, few, many, or a class if the clone is expanded.

v_call	d_call	clone_size	j_call	cdr3_nt	cdr3_aa
TRBV3-1/TRBV3-2	TRBD2	-	TRBJ2-1	TGTGCCAGCAGCCATCCCGGGGGGAGCGGGGGTTACAATGAGCAGTTCTTC	CASSHPGGSGGYNEQFF
TRBV6-5	-	-	TRBJ1-1	TGTGCCAGCAGTCTGTGGGGGGGGTTGAGTGAAGCTTTCTTT	CASSLWGGLSEAFF
TRBV19	TRBD1	once	TRBJ1-5	TGTGCCAGTAGTACAGACAGGGGAGTTCAGCCCCAGCATTTT	CASSTDRGVQPQHF
TRBV29-1	-	-	TRBJ1-1	TGCAGCGTTGACCGGGCCGGGACCGACACTGAAGCTTTCTTT	CSVDRAGTDTEAFF
TRBV4-1	-	-	TRBJ1-2	TGCGCCAGCAGCCAAGATGAACGCTTTGGCTACACCTTC	CASSQDERFGYTF
TRBV7-2	-	-	TRBJ2-4	TGTGCCAGCAGCCAGCGAATGGGAGCCAAAAACATTCAGTACTTC	CASSQRMGAKNIQYF
TRBV30	TRBD1	-	TRBJ2-7	TGTGCCTGGAGTGAAGGTGGACAGGGGGGTCTCTACGAGCAGTACTTC	CAWSEGGQGGLYEQYF
TRBV2	-	-	TRBJ1-5	TGTGCCAGCAGGCCCTTCGGGGATCAGCCCCAGCATTTT	CASRPFGDQPQHF
TRBV3-1/TRBV3-2	-	once	TRBJ1-2	TGTGCCAGCAGCCCCGCGGGTGATTTTGATGGCTACACCTTC	CASSPAGDFDGYTF
TRBV25-1	-	-	TRBJ2-4	TGTGCCAGCGGCACAGGGAGTGATGGAAACATTCAGTACTTC	CASGTGSDGNIQYF
TRBV27	-	-	TRBJ1-1	TGTGCCAGCAGTCGAGCTTACTCCGGTACTGAAGCTTTCTTT	CASSRAYSGTEAFF
TRBV7-9	-	-	TRBJ1-2	TGTGCCAGCAGCCAATCCGGGTCGGGTGGCTACACCTTC	CASSQSGSGGYTF
TRBV6-5	TRBD1	-	TRBJ1-5	TGTGCCAGCTTAGGGGGCGAGAGTCAGCCCCAGCATTTT	CASLGGESQPQHF
TRBV14	TRBD1	-	TRBJ1-2	TGTGCCAGCAGCCAGGCAACAGGGGGGGCCTATGGCTACACCTTC	CASSQATGGAYGYTF
TRBV6-5	TRBD1	-	TRBJ1-1	TGTGCCAGCAGGGTGACAGGGGGCACTGAAGCTTTCTTT	CASRVTGGTEAFF
TRBV5-1	-	-	TRBJ2-6	TGCGCCAGCAGCAGTCAGACAGGCTCTGGGGCCAACGTCCTGACTTTC	CASSSQTGSGANVLTF
TRBV19	TRBD1	-	TRBJ1-1	TGTGCCAGTGGACGGACAGGGGGCTTATATGAGGGGTCAAACACTGAAGCTTTCTTT	CASGRTGGLYEGSNTEAFF
TRBV24-1	TRBD1	once	TRBJ1-2	TGTGCCACCAGTGAGCCTACAGGGGGCCGGTGGGGCTACACCTTC	CATSEPTGGRWGYTF
TRBV19	-	-	TRBJ2-5	TGTGCCAGTGAAAGCCCCCCCACTAGGGTCAGAGAGACCCAGTACTTC	CASESPPTRVRETQYF
TRBV10-3	-	-	TRBJ1-2	TGTGCCATCAGTGAGCTTAGCACAGGGAACTATGGCTACACCTTC	CAISELSTGNYGYTF
TRBV7-2	-	-	TRBJ2-1	TGTGCCAGCAGCCCGACCAGGCAACAAGGGGGGGCCTGGGGTCCGGGGCAGTTCTTC	CASSPTRQQGGAWGPGQFF
TRBV18	-	-	TRBJ2-3	TGTGCCAGCTCACCTGCGGGGGCAGAACCCACAGATACGCAGTATTTT	CASSPAGAEPTDTQYF
TRBV7-9	-	-	TRBJ1-2	TGTGCCAGCAGCCTCAGCCGGGCGGGCTACACCTTC	CASSLSRAGYTF
TRBV3-1/TRBV3-2	-	-	TRBJ2-7	TGTGCCAGCAGCCAAGCGACAGCCTACGAGCAGTACTTC	CASSQATAYEQYF
TRBV9	TRBD1	-	TRBJ1-4	TGTGCCAGCAGCGTCTCCGGGACAGGGAGTGAAAAACTGTTTTTT	CASSVSGTGSEKLFF
TRBV7-9	TRBD1	-	TRBJ2-1	TGTGCCAGCAGCGTTGAACAGGGGGACGAGCAGTTCTTC	CASSVEQGDEQFF
TRBV10-2	-	few	TRBJ2-7	TGCGCCAGCAGTGAGTCGACAGGACCGGGCGAGCAGTACTTC	CASSESTGPGEQYF
TRBV5-4	-	-	TRBJ2-7	TGTGCCAGCAGCTTGGCAGAGACCCGCTCCTACGAGCAGTACTTC	CASSLAETRSYEQYF
TRBV18	-	-	TRBJ1-6	TGTGCCAGCTCATCACAGAGCTCCTATAATTCACCCCTCCACTTT	CASSSQSSYNSPLHF
TRBV13	-	-	TRBJ1-3	TGTGCCAGCAGCTCTTGGACGGACTCTTCTGGAAACACCATATATTTT	CASSSWTDSSGNTIYF
TRBV5-8	-	-	TRBJ1-1	TGTGCCAGCAGCTTGTACGACCCGGGGAGTGTGGATTACACTGAAGCTTTCTTT	CASSLYDPGSVDYTEAFF
TRBV5-1	-	-	TRBJ2-5	TGCGCCAGCAGCTCAGGATCTTCAGAGACCCAGTACTTC	CASSSGSSETQYF
TRBV12-3/TRBV12-4	TRBD1	once	TRBJ1-2	TGTGCCAGCAGTTACACGCCGACAGGGTGCACCTTC	CASSYTPTGCTF
TRBV6-6	TRBD1	-	TRBJ2-7	TGTGCCAGCAGGGACAGGAACGAGCAGTACTTC	CASRDRNEQYF
TRBV30	TRBD1	-	TRBJ1-1	TGTGCCGGCCGGGACAGGGGGAACACTGAAGCTTTCTTT	CAGRDRGNTEAFF
TRBV9	-	-	TRBJ2-2	TGTGCCAGCAGCGTAGTGGCAGGGACCGGGGAGCTGTTTTTT	CASSVVAGTGELFF
TRBV4-1	-	-	TRBJ1-5	TGCGCCAGCAGCCAAGAAATTGGGGTCAATCAGCCCCAGCATTTT	CASSQEIGVNQPQHF
TRBV9	TRBD1	-	TRBJ1-3	TGTGCCAGCAGCCCCGGAGGGGGCGGAAACACCATATATTTT	CASSPGGGGNTIYF
TRBV5-6	-	-	TRBJ1-4	TGTGCCAGCAGTATCTCGGGGGGCTGGGGTGAAAAACTGTTTTTT	CASSISGGWGEKLFF
TRBV7-8	-	few	TRBJ2-1	TGTGCCAGCAGCTTAGAAGGGGGCGGGGCTAGCTCCTACAATGAGCAGTTCTTC	CASSLEGGGASSYNEQFF
TRBV7-2	-	-	TRBJ2-5	TGTGCCAGCAGCTTCCCCGGGGCAGGCGGGACGGAGACCCAGTACTTC	CASSFPGAGGTETQYF